This is a list of T cell receptor beta chains from one sample in a study of PD-1 blockade in classical Hodgkin lymphoma. Here immunoSEQ multiplex PCR was the method, and the copy in TCRdb shows in-frame clones only, minus some. The sample carries 27,000 or so clones, around three quarters recorded once. The source material was peripheral blood mononuclear cells (PBMCs), sampled before the fourth cycle of nivolumab. The source of these receptors is a human donor with classical Hodgkin lymphoma. The CDR3 runs from the conserved cysteine through the conserved F or W. A D gene is named only where the DNA matches it firmly.

J gene: TRBJ2-3
D gene: TRBD2
V gene: TRBV19
CDR3 length: 18
CDR3 protein: CASSIVSLAGGLTDTQYF

J gene: TRBJ2-7
D gene: -
V gene: TRBV18
CDR3 length: 15
CDR3 protein: CASSPTRTNSYEQYF

J gene: TRBJ1-5
D gene: -
V gene: TRBV7-9
CDR3 length: 12
CDR3 protein: CASSYWNQPQHF

J gene: TRBJ2-1
D gene: -
V gene: TRBV18
CDR3 length: 17
CDR3 protein: CASSPRPPQREGNEQFF

J gene: TRBJ2-4
D gene: TRBD1
V gene: TRBV7-2
CDR3 length: 15
CDR3 protein: CASSLVGDSLDIQYF

J gene: TRBJ2-2
D gene: -
V gene: TRBV5-1
CDR3 length: 15
CDR3 protein: CASSLGDSHNRELFF

J gene: TRBJ2-2
D gene: -
V gene: TRBV5-4
CDR3 length: 15
CDR3 protein: CASSTTGTNTGELFF

J gene: TRBJ2-2
D gene: -
V gene: TRBV7-2
CDR3 length: 15
CDR3 protein: CASSLAGLTTGELFF

J gene: TRBJ2-1
D gene: -
V gene: TRBV28
CDR3 length: 14
CDR3 protein: CASSLEPSYNEQFF

J gene: TRBJ2-7
D gene: -
V gene: TRBV27
CDR3 length: 13
CDR3 protein: CASEVLSSYEQYF

J gene: TRBJ1-2
D gene: -
V gene: TRBV21-1
CDR3 length: 15
CDR3 protein: CASRGRDRGAYGYTF

J gene: TRBJ2-7
D gene: -
V gene: TRBV7-9
CDR3 length: 16
CDR3 protein: CASSHLRGRGAYEQYF

J gene: TRBJ1-3
D gene: -
V gene: TRBV7-9
CDR3 length: 17
CDR3 protein: CASSLTWREPFGNTIYF

J gene: TRBJ2-3
D gene: -
V gene: TRBV11-2
CDR3 length: 14
CDR3 protein: CASRPRSTVDTQYF

J gene: TRBJ2-5
D gene: -
V gene: TRBV20-1
CDR3 length: 11
CDR3 protein: CSASFQETQYF

J gene: TRBJ1-4
D gene: -
V gene: TRBV5-8
CDR3 length: 16
CDR3 protein: CASSLGQGETNEKLFF

J gene: TRBJ1-1
D gene: -
V gene: TRBV28
CDR3 length: 11
CDR3 protein: CASSPRRGAFF

J gene: TRBJ2-3
D gene: -
V gene: TRBV6-1
CDR3 length: 16
CDR3 protein: CASSAWRGSSTDTQYF

J gene: TRBJ1-2
D gene: TRBD1
V gene: TRBV7-2
CDR3 length: 17
CDR3 protein: CASSLDSPTGGHRGYTF

J gene: TRBJ2-1
D gene: -
V gene: TRBV6-5
CDR3 length: 13
CDR3 protein: CASSYSVLDEQFF

J gene: TRBJ2-2
D gene: -
V gene: TRBV25-1
CDR3 length: 11
CDR3 protein: CASSGGVKLFF

J gene: TRBJ2-7
D gene: -
V gene: TRBV4-1
CDR3 length: 14
CDR3 protein: CASSQEGSSYEQYF